These 9 T cell receptor beta chains originate from one sample sequenced in a study of cytomegalovirus exposure and HLA in healthy donors. Sequenced by immunoSEQ multiplex PCR; TCRdb stores in-frame clones only, minus some. The data show about 240,000 clones, roughly 89% seen once. Sequenced material: PBMCs. Receptors were obtained from a man aged 18 to 30 in good health and CMV-seronegative.

The chain uses TRBV7-2 and TRBJ2-1; 9 positions match TRBD2. Germline V gene sequence: CDR1 SGHTA, CDR2 FQGNSA. CDR3 size: 16 residues. The junction had 1 base not matched to a gene; V was cut back by 0 bases and J by 1 base. Written as DNA, the CDR3 is TGTGCCAGCAGCTTAGCGGCGGGGGGGTCCTACAATGAGCAGTTCTTC. Amino acids: CASSLAAGGSYNEQFF.

This clone was seen a few times. The V gene is TRBV7-9, the J gene TRBJ1-6, with D unclear. The CDR3 contains 14 residues. Trimming pared 0 bases from V and 6 bases from J, leaving 6 bases between. The germline V gene has CDR1 SEHNR and CDR2 FQNEAQ (reference sequence). The CDR3 bases are TGTGCCAGCAGCTTAGCGGAGAGTAATTCACCCCTCCACTTT. Encoded protein: CASSLAESNSPLHF.

The rearrangement uses TRBV28 and TRBJ1-2, with TRBD1 identical over 9 bases. The junction had 8 bases not matched to a gene; V was cut back by 6 bases and J by 3 bases. The length of the CDR3 is 15 residues. CDR1 and CDR2 (germline): MDHEN, SYDVKM. The CDR3 is CASRPGDREYYGYTF. The CDR3 bases are TGTGCCAGCAGACCCGGGGACAGGGAGTACTATGGCTACACCTTC.

CDR3 sequence reads: CASSQDARTGGSEQYF. The DNA of the CDR3 is TGCGCCAGCAGCCAAGATGCCCGGACAGGGGGGTCGGAGCAGTACTTC. The V and J genes are TRBV4-3 and TRBJ2-7, with TRBD1 identical over 10 bases. This CDR3 is 16 amino acids long. V trimming: 0 bases; J trimming: 7 bases; junction bases outside the gene matches: 9. Germline-derived CDR1 and CDR2 are LGHNA and YSLEER.

This clone was seen more than once but under ten times. The chain employs TRBV5-1 and TRBJ1-2; D is perhaps TRBD1 (5 bases). CDR3 length equals 12 residues. CDR1 and CDR2 (germline): SGHRS, YFSETQ. V lost 0 bases to trimming and J lost 8 bases, with 8 bases between them. The CDR3 nucleotides read TGCGCCAGCAGCTTGGACAGGTGGGGCTACACCTTC. Translating gives CASSLDRWGYTF.

The rearrangement links TRBV30 to TRBJ2-5; the D gene is possibly TRBD1 (6 bases). CDR3 length equals 14 residues. The germline CDR1 and CDR2 sequences are GTSNPN and SVGIG (reference sequence). Trimming pared 0 bases from V and 1 base from J, leaving 9 bases between. CDR3 in amino acids: CAWSVGGTQETQYF. CDR3 DNA sequence: TGTGCCTGGAGTGTAGGGGGAACCCAAGAGACCCAGTACTTC.

The chain is built from TRBV30 and TRBJ2-7; D is undetermined. Deletions cut 2 bases from V and 6 bases from J, with 11 bases between. The CDR3 loop spans 12 amino acids. Germline CDR1 GTSNPN, CDR2 SVGIG (reference sequence). In DNA, the CDR3 is TGTGCCTGGAGTCTCCTCTCGGTCGAGCAGTACTTC. It codes for CAWSLLSVEQYF.

The J gene is TRBJ1-5, the V gene TRBV7-8, with TRBD1 identical over 8 bases. CDR1 is SGHVS, CDR2 FQNEAQ, per germline. This CDR3 has 16 amino acids. V gave up 3 bases and J gave up 3 bases; unmatched junction bases: 7. CDR3 loop: CASSLTGATINQPQHF. The CDR3 DNA reads as TGTGCCAGCAGCTTGACAGGGGCCACTATCAATCAGCCCCAGCATTTT. The entire variable domain, with the rest obtained from reference TRBV7-8 and TRBJ1-5, is as follows: GAGVSQSPRYKVAKRGQDVALRCDPISGHVSLFWYQQALGQGPEFLTYFQNEAQLDKSGLPSDRFFAERPEGSVSTLKIQRTQQEDSAVYLCASSLTGATINQPQHFGDGTRLSIL.

This chain uses TRBV5-1 with TRBJ2-3; 7 positions match TRBD2. After removal of 4 bases from V and 2 bases from J, the junction contained 7 bases not matched to a gene. The CDR3 extends over 15 amino acids. The germline V gene has CDR1 SGHRS and CDR2 YFSETQ. The CDR3 DNA follows: TGCGCCAGCAGCGTCATTCAGCGGGACACAGATACGCAGTATTTT. Its protein is CASSVIQRDTDTQYF.